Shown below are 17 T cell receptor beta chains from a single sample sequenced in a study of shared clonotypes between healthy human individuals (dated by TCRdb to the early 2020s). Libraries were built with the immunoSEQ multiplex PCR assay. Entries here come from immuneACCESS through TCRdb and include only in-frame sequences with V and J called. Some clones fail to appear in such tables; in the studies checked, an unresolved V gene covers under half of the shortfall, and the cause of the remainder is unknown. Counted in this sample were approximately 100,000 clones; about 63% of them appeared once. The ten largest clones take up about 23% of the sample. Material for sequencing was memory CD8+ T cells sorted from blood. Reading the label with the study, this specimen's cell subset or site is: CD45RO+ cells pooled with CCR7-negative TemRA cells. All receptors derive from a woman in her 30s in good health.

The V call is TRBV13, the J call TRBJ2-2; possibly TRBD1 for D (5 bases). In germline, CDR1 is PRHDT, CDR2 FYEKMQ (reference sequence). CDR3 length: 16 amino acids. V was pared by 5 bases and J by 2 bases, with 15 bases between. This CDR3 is CASSPTWGSNTGELFF. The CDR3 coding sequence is TGTGCCAGCAGCCCAACTTGGGGCTCTAACACCGGGGAGCTGTTTTTT. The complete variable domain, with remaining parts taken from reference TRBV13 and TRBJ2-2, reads AAGVIQSPRHLIKEKRETATLKCYPIPRHDTVYWYQQGPGQDPQFLISFYEKMQSDKGSIPDRFSAQQFSDYHSELNMSSLELGDSALYFCASSPTWGSNTGELFFGEGSRLTVL.

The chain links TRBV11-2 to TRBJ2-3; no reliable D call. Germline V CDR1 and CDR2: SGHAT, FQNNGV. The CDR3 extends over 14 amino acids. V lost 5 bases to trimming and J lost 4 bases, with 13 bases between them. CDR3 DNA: TGTGCCAGCAGCCACATTATACTTCCAGATACGCAGTATTTT. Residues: CASSHIILPDTQYF. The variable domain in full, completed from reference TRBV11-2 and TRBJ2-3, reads EAGVAQSPRYKIIEKRQSVAFWCNPISGHATLYWYQQILGQGPKLLIQFQNNGVVDDSQLPKDRFSAERLKGVDSTLKIQPAKLEDSAVYLCASSHIILPDTQYFGPGTRLTVL.

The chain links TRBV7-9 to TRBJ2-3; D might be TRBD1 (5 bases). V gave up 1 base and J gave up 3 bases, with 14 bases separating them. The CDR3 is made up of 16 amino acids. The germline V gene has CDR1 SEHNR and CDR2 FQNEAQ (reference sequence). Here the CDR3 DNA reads TGTGCCAGCAGCTTAGTTTTGGGGCGATATACAGATACGCAGTATTTT. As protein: CASSLVLGRYTDTQYF.

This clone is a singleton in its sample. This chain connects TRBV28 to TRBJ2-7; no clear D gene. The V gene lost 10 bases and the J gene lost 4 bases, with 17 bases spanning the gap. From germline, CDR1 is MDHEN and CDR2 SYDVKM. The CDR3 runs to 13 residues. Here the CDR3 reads CATTNPDTYEQYF. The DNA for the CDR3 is TGTGCCACAACTAATCCAGACACATACGAGCAGTACTTC. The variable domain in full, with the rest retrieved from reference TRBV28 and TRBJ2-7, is DVKVTQSSRYLVKRTGEKVFLECVQDMDHENMFWYRQDPGLGLRLIYFSYDVKMKEKGDIPEGYSVSREKKERFSLILESASTNQTSMYLCATTNPDTYEQYFGPGTRLTVT.

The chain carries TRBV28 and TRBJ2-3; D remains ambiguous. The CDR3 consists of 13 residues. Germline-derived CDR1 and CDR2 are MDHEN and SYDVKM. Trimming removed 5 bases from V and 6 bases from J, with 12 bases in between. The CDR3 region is CASSHNLPDTQYF. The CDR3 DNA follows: TGTGCCAGCAGTCACAACTTGCCCGATACGCAGTATTTT.

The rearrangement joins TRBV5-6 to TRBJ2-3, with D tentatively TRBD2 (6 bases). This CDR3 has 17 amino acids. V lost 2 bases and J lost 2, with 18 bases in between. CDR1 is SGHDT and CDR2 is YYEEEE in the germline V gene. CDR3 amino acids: CASSLGSSAPTTDTQYF. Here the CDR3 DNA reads TGTGCCAGCAGCTTAGGGTCTAGCGCGCCCACCACAGATACGCAGTATTTT.

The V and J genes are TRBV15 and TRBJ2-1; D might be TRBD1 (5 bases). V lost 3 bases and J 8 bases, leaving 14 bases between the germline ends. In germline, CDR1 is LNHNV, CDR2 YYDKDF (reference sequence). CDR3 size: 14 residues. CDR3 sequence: CATSRRQGADEQFF. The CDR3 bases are TGTGCCACCAGCAGGCGTCAAGGGGCCGATGAGCAGTTCTTC.

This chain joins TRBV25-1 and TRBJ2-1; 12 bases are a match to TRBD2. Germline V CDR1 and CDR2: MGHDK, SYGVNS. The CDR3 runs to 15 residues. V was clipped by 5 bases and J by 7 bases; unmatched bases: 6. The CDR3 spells CASSLAGGPENEQFF. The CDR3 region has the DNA TGTGCCAGCAGTCTAGCGGGAGGGCCAGAAAATGAGCAGTTCTTC.

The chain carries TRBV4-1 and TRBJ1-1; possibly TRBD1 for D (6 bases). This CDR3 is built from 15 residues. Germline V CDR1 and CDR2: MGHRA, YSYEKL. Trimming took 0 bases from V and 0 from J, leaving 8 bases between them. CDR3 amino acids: CASSQEDSLNTEAFF. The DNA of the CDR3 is TGCGCCAGCAGCCAAGAGGACAGCTTGAACACTGAAGCTTTCTTT.

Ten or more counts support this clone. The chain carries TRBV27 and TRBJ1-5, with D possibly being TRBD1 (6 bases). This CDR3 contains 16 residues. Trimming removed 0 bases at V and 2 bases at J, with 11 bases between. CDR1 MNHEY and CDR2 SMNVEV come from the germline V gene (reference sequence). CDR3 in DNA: TGTGCCAGCAGTTTATCCGGGGGCTTGCGCAATCAGCCCCAGCATTTT. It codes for CASSLSGGLRNQPQHF.

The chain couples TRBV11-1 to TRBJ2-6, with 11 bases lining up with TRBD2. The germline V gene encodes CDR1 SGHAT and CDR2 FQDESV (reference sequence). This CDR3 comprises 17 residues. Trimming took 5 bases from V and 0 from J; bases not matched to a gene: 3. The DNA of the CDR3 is TGTGCCAGCAGCCCGACTAGCGGGGCCTCTGGGGCCAACGTCCTGACTTTC. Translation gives CASSPTSGASGANVLTF.

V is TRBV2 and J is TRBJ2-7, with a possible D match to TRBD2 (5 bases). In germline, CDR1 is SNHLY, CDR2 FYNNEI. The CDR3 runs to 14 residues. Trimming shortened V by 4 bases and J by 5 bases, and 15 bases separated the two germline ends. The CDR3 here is CASSGHLLAHEQYF. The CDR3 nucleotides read TGTGCCAGCAGTGGTCATCTCCTAGCCCACGAGCAGTACTTC.

CDR3 nucleotide sequence: TGCGCCAGCAGCTCCACCGGGGTCCCGAACACCGGGGAGCTGTTTTTT. It specifies CASSSTGVPNTGELFF. The chain is built from TRBV5-1 and TRBJ2-2; maybe TRBD2 (5 bases). The CDR3 runs 16 residues. Trimming stripped 3 bases from V and 0 bases from J, with 12 bases between. Germline V lookup: CDR1 SGHRS, CDR2 YFSETQ. Filled out from reference TRBV5-1 and TRBJ2-2, the complete variable domain reads KAGVTQTPRYLIKTRGQQVTLSCSPISGHRSVSWYQQTPGQGLQFLFEYFSETQRNKGNFPGRFSGRQFSNSRSEMNVSTLELGDSALYLCASSSTGVPNTGELFFGEGSRLTVL.

CDR3 coding DNA: TGTGCCAGCAGTGACTCAGAGAGGGCTGAGCAGTTCTTC. Amino acid sequence: CASSDSERAEQFF. The chain recombines TRBV6-4 with TRBJ2-1; tentatively, D is TRBD2 (5 bases). V dropped 0 bases and J dropped 9 bases, with 9 bases sitting between them. Germline CDR1 and CDR2: MRHNA and SNTAGT. The CDR3 loop spans 13 amino acids.

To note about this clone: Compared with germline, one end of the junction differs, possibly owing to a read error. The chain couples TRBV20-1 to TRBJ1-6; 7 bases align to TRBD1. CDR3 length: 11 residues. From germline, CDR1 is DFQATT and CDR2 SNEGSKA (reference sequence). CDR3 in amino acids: CSARVGPQGEF. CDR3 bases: TGCAGTGCTAGAGTCGGACCCCAGGGGGAGTTT.

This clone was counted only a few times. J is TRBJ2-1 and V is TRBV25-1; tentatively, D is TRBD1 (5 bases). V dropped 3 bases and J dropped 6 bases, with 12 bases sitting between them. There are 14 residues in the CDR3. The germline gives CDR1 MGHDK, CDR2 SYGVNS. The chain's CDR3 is CASSDPKQGNEQFF. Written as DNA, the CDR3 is TGTGCCAGCAGTGACCCTAAGCAGGGCAATGAGCAGTTCTTC.

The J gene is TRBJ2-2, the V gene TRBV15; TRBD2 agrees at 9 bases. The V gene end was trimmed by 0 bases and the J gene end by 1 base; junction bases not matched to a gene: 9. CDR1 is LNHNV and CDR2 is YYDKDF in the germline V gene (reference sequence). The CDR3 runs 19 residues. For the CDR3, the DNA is TGTGCCACCAGCAGAGAGAAACATAGCGGGAGCCGGAACACCGGGGAGCTGTTTTTT. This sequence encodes CATSREKHSGSRNTGELFF.